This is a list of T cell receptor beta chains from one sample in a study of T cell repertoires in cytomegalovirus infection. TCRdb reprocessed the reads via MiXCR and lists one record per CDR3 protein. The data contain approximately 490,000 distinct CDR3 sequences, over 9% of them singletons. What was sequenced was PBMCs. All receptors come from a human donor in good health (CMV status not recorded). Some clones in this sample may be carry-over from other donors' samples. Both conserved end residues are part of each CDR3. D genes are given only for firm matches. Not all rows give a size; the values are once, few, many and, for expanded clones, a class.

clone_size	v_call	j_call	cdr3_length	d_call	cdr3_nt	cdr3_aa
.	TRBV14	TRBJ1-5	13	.	TGTGCCAGCAGCGAGGGGACTAGGCAGCCCCAGCATTTT	CASSEGTRQPQHF
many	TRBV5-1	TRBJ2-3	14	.	TGCGCCAGCAGCGTAGGCTCCCGGACAGATACGCAGTATTTT	CASSVGSRTDTQYF
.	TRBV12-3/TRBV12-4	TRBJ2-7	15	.	TGTGCCAGCAGTTTAATTCCGGGGACAACCGGCGAGCAGTACTTC	CASSLIPGTTGEQYF
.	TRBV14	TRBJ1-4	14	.	TGTGCCAGCAGCCAACGGGGACGTAATGAAAAACTGTTTTTT	CASSQRGRNEKLFF
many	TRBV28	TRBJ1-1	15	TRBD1	TGTGCCAGCAGTCCTCATGAGACAGGGGGCGGCGAAGCTTTCTTT	CASSPHETGGGEAFF
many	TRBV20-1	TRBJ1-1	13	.	TGCAGTGCGAAGACAGATCTGAACACTGAAGCTTTCTTT	CSAKTDLNTEAFF
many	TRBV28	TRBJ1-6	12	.	TGTGCCAGCAGGGGCCCAAATTCACCCCTCCACTTT	CASRGPNSPLHF
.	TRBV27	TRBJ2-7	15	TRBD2	TGTGCCAGCAGTTGGAGAGCGGGAGGGCCTTACGAGCAGTACTTC	CASSWRAGGPYEQYF
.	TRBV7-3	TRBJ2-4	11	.	TGTGCCCAGGGACATCGAAACATTCAGTACTTC	CAQGHRNIQYF
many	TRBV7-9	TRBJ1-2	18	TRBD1	TGTGCCAGCAGCTTAAGGACCGACAGGGAGGCATTCGGGCTTGGCTACACCTTC	CASSLRTDREAFGLGYTF
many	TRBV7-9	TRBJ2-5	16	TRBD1	TGTGCCAGCAGCTTATTCGGGACAGGGAAAGCGGAGACCCAGTACTTC	CASSLFGTGKAETQYF
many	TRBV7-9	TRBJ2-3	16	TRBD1	TGTGCCAGCAGCTCCGGGACAGGGGATGGTAGAGATACGCAGTATTTT	CASSSGTGDGRDTQYF
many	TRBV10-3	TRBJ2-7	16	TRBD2	TGTGCCATCAGTTCCTCCAGCGGGGGAAGCTCCTACGAGCAGTACTTC	CAISSSSGGSSYEQYF
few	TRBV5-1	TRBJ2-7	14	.	TGCGCCAGCAGCCCCCCAACCGGTCGGTACGAGCAGTACTTC	CASSPPTGRYEQYF
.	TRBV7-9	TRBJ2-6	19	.	TGTGCCAGCAGCGGGGAGTGGGGCCAGGGACGCTCTGGGGCCAACGTCCTGACTTTC	CASSGEWGQGRSGANVLTF
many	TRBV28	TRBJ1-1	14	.	TGTGCCAGCAGTGAGACTATCATGGACACTGAAGCTTTCTTT	CASSETIMDTEAFF
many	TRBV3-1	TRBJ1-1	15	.	TGTGCCAGCAGCCCGAAAGTAGGGGGAGACACTGAAGCTTTCTTT	CASSPKVGGDTEAFF